These 17 T cell receptor beta chains originate from one sample sequenced in a study of T cells in Graves' hyperthyroidism and ophthalmopathy. The TCR beta CDR3 regions underwent amplification using RNA transcripts as the source. The study used the HTBI primer set for a first-round RT-PCR of the TCR CDR3. Via MiXCR, TCRdb re-called the multiplex PCR reads, giving one row per CDR3 protein. The sample lists about 400,000 distinct CDR3 sequences, around a sixth seen once, with roughly 15% in the top ten. Sequences were obtained from blood. All receptors come from a woman under 30 with Graves' hyperthyroidism.

Comment on this clonotype: One end of the junction does not line up with germline, which may come from a read error. V is TRBV6-1 and J is TRBJ2-1, with 10 bases matching TRBD1. The CDR3 is 15 residues long. CDR1 MNHNS and CDR2 SASEGT come from the germline V gene. The CDR3, as DNA: TGTGCCAGCAGGGAGGACAGGGGGAGACGCAATGAGCAGTCCTTC. It yields the protein CASREDRGRRNEQSF.

This clonotype was detected a few times. V and J are TRBV20-1 and TRBJ2-7; TRBD2 agrees at 10 bases. In germline, CDR1 is DFQATT, CDR2 SNEGSKA (reference sequence). The CDR3 consists of 13 residues. Unmatched junction bases numbered 0, after V lost 3 bases and J lost 1 base. CDR3 loop: CSARGLASYEQYF. The CDR3 DNA reads TGCAGTGCTAGGGGACTAGCGTCCTACGAGCAGTACTTC.

This clonotype was seen a handful of times. V usage is TRBV9 and J usage is TRBJ2-2, with 8 positions matching TRBD2. The CDR3 is 17 amino acids. Germline assignment: CDR1 SGDLS and CDR2 YYNGEE. J gave up 5 bases and V 0 bases, and 9 bases lay outside the gene matches. The CDR3 region is CASSVAYGREVTGELFF. CDR3 nucleotides: TGTGCCAGCAGCGTAGCTTACGGGAGGGAGGTAACCGGGGAGCTGTTTTTT.

This clonotype occurred many times. The CDR3 reads CASSPTTGSTDTQYF. CDR3 bases: TGTGCCAGCAGTCCAACCACAGGATCCACAGATACGCAGTATTTT. The chain recombines TRBV27 with TRBJ2-3, with D possibly TRBD1 on 5 matching bases. Trimming shortened V by 5 bases and J by 2 bases, and 14 bases separated the two germline ends. The CDR3 sequence is 15 residues long. Germline CDR1 and CDR2: MNHEY and SMNVEV (reference sequence).

This clonotype has a count of ten or more. The chain combines TRBV20-1 with TRBJ1-1; D may be TRBD1 (6 bases). CDR3 length equals 14 residues. In germline, CDR1 is DFQATT, CDR2 SNEGSKA (reference sequence). Trimming took 1 base from V and 3 from J, leaving 12 bases between them. The CDR3: CSARGGGADTEAFF. The CDR3 coding sequence is TGCAGTGCTAGAGGTGGGGGGGCGGACACTGAAGCTTTCTTT.

In its sample, this clonotype was seen once. One base away lies a much larger clone, so this may be a sequencing read error. This rearrangement joins TRBV10-2 to TRBJ1-5; the D is unclear. The V gene lost 1 base and the J gene lost 5 bases, with 15 bases spanning the gap. The length of the CDR3 is 16 residues. Looked up from germline, CDR1 is WSHSY and CDR2 is SAAADI. The CDR3 DNA sequence: TGCGCCAGCAGTGAGTGGAGGGCAGGCTCGCATCAGCCCCAGCATTTT. This codes for CASSEWRAGSHQPQHF.

This clonotype has at least ten counts. The genes are TRBV6-2 or TRBV6-3 and TRBJ2-7; no definite D call. With 6 bases removed from V and 4 bases from J, the gap between germline ends came to 13 bases. The CDR3 is 13 amino acids. Germline V gene data show CDR1 as MNHEY and CDR2 as SVGEGT. The CDR3 loop is CASSSQAPYEQYF. DNA for the CDR3: TGTGCCAGCAGCTCCCAGGCCCCTTACGAGCAGTACTTC.

This clonotype was detected many times. This may come from a read error, since a much larger clone is one base off. This sequence joins TRBV11-2 and TRBJ2-1; 14 nucleotides align to TRBD2. Looked up from germline, CDR1 is SGHAT and CDR2 is FQNNGV. This CDR3 is built from 15 residues. CDR3 DNA: TGTGCCGGCAGCCCGGGACTAGCGGGAGTCGGTGAGCAGTTCTTC. This sequence encodes CAGSPGLAGVGEQFF.

This clonotype was counted ten times or more. The chain joins TRBV18 to TRBJ1-1, with TRBD1 identical over 12 bases. Germline V CDR1 and CDR2: KGHSH, LQKENI. The CDR3 consists of 17 residues. V was clipped by 4 bases and J by 1 base; unmatched bases: 7. The CDR3 protein is CASSLRDRGLWNTEAFF. The CDR3 nucleotides read TGTGCCAGCTCACTTCGGGACAGGGGGCTTTGGAACACTGAAGCTTTCTTT.

This chain joins TRBV3-1 and TRBJ1-3; 7 nucleotides match TRBD1. The CDR3 length is 17 residues. Germline values: CDR1 LGHDT, CDR2 YNNKEL (reference sequence). J lost 3 bases, V lost 1 base, and 9 bases had no gene match. The CDR3 spells CASSQGLEGAFGNTIYF. CDR3 nucleotide sequence: TGTGCCAGCAGCCAAGGTCTGGAGGGGGCCTTTGGAAACACCATATATTTT.

The V gene is TRBV6-5, the J gene TRBJ1-3, with D tentatively TRBD1 (6 bases). Germline CDR1 MNHEY, CDR2 SVGAGI. The CDR3 consists of 20 residues. V lost 2 bases, J lost 0 bases, and 23 bases lay in between. CDR3 amino acids: CASSYPRGDNGYISGNTIYF. CDR3 sequence (DNA): TGTGCCAGCAGTTACCCCCGAGGGGACAACGGTTACATCTCTGGAAACACCATATATTTT.

This clonotype has just a few counts. This chain links TRBV7-9 with TRBJ1-5, with a weak D call TRBD1 (6 bases). This CDR3 is built from 16 residues. Trimming left V 4 bases short and J 1 base short, with 14 bases between. CDR1 and CDR2 from the germline V gene are SEHNR and FQNEAQ (reference sequence). Here the CDR3 DNA reads TGTGCCAGCAGCTACGCAGGGGCGCGAAGCAATCAGCCCCAGCATTTT. Translating gives CASSYAGARSNQPQHF.

This clonotype was found once. This CDR3 is CATSDPLPSGRRTDTQYF. The CDR3 DNA sequence: TGTGCCACCAGTGACCCCCTTCCTAGCGGGAGGCGCACAGATACGCAGTATTTT. The chain employs TRBV24-1 and TRBJ2-3; 11 positions match TRBD2. The germline gives CDR1 KGHDR, CDR2 SFDVKD. J was trimmed by 1 base and V by 4 bases; bases with no gene match: 9. This CDR3 region has 18 residues.

V is TRBV20-1 and J is TRBJ1-1, with 7 nucleotides matching TRBD1. Germline assignment: CDR1 DFQATT and CDR2 SNEGSKA (reference sequence). After removal of 0 bases from V and 5 bases from J, the junction contained 9 bases not matched to a gene. The CDR3 loop spans 15 amino acids. The CDR3 sequence: CSARDWRQGGTEAFF. DNA of the CDR3: TGCAGTGCTAGAGATTGGAGACAGGGCGGAACTGAAGCTTTCTTT.

The V gene is TRBV5-1, the J gene TRBJ2-1; 10 bases are shared with TRBD2. After removal of 0 bases from V and 7 bases from J, the junction contained 4 bases not matched to a gene. The CDR3 has 15 amino acids. CDR1 and CDR2 (germline): SGHRS, YFSETQ. CDR3 loop: CASSLALAGANEQFF. The CDR3 nucleotides are TGCGCCAGCAGCTTGGCTCTAGCGGGAGCTAATGAGCAGTTCTTC.

This clonotype was seen ten or more times. The chain joins TRBV5-5 to TRBJ2-7; D perhaps matches TRBD2 (6 bases). Trimming removed 7 bases from V and 4 bases from J, with 15 bases in between. Germline assignment: CDR1 SGHKS and CDR2 YYEKEE (reference sequence). There are 13 residues in the CDR3. CDR3 bases: TGTGCCAGCTCCCTCGGACTACGGTACGAGCAGTACTTC. It codes for CASSLGLRYEQYF. Filled out from reference TRBV5-5 and TRBJ2-7, the complete variable domain reads DAGVTQSPTHLIKTRGQQVTLRCSPISGHKSVSWYQQVLGQGPQFIFQYYEKEERGRGNFPDRFSARQFPNYSSELNVNALLLGDSALYLCASSLGLRYEQYFGPGTRLTVT.

This clonotype came up a few times. The rearrangement links TRBV6-1 to TRBJ2-7; 11 bases are a match to TRBD2. The germline V gene encodes CDR1 MNHNS and CDR2 SASEGT. The CDR3 consists of 15 residues. The trim removed 6 bases at V and 3 bases at J, leaving 7 bases unmatched. For the CDR3, the DNA is TGTGCCAGCAGATTAAGACTAGCGGGGAACTACGAGCAGTACTTC. It yields the protein CASRLRLAGNYEQYF.